One and the same sample provided the 9 T cell receptor beta chains below, sequenced in a study of blood T cell repertoires in COVID-19. Libraries were prepared by immunoSEQ multiplex PCR; TCRdb keeps only in-frame clonotypes and omits some of them. The sample has approximately 150,000 clones, approximately 87% seen once. Material for sequencing was peripheral blood. These receptors were taken from a man older than 75 with acute or convalescent COVID-19.

The V call is TRBV28, the J call TRBJ2-3, with D hard to call. The germline V gene encodes CDR1 MDHEN and CDR2 SYDVKM. V dropped 7 bases and J dropped 1 base, with 9 bases sitting between them. The CDR3 is 13 residues long. In DNA, the CDR3 is TGTGCCAGCATCGGCGCGGGCACAGATACGCAGTATTTT. It yields the protein CASIGAGTDTQYF.

This chain uses TRBV7-9 with TRBJ2-5, with TRBD2 matching over 7 bases. The junction had 13 bases not matched to a gene; V was cut back by 5 bases and J by 4 bases. Germline lookup yields CDR1 SEHNR and CDR2 FQNEAQ (reference sequence). The length of the CDR3 is 16 residues. The CDR3: CASSPVGGTGRETQYF. As DNA, the CDR3 is TGTGCCAGCAGCCCGGTGGGGGGGACCGGACGAGAGACCCAGTACTTC.

This chain links TRBV2 with TRBJ1-1; 8 bases fit TRBD1. Per the germline V gene, CDR1 is SNHLY and CDR2 is FYNNEI. With 7 bases clipped from V and 4 bases from J, the junction kept 8 bases outside the gene matches. The CDR3 contains 14 residues. This CDR3 reads CASILQGVATEAFF. In DNA form, the CDR3 reads TGTGCCAGCATTTTACAGGGGGTCGCCACTGAAGCTTTCTTT.

The V call is TRBV11-3, the J call TRBJ2-1; no firm D call. CDR1 SGHNT and CDR2 YENEEA come from the germline V gene. There are 16 residues in the CDR3. The V end was cut by 1 base, the J end by 4 bases, with 14 bases between. CDR3 residues: CASSLGYVPRYNEQFF. Written as DNA, the CDR3 is TGTGCCAGCAGCTTAGGCTATGTCCCCCGTTACAATGAGCAGTTCTTC. The full variable domain, its missing parts supplied by reference TRBV11-3 and TRBJ2-1, is EAGVVQSPRYKIIEKKQPVAFWCNPISGHNTLYWYLQNLGQGPELLIRYENEEAVDDSQLPKDRFSAERLKGVDSTLKIQPAELGDSAVYLCASSLGYVPRYNEQFFGPGTRLTVL.

In its sample, this clone was seen once. This chain joins TRBV6-5 and TRBJ1-5; a possible D gene is TRBD1 (5 bases). V lost 2 bases, J lost 5 bases, and 10 bases lay in between. The CDR3 contains 14 residues. CDR1 and CDR2 (germline): MNHEY, SVGAGI. CDR3 protein: CASSYGQGYQPQHF. The CDR3 DNA reads as TGTGCCAGCAGTTACGGGCAGGGATATCAGCCCCAGCATTTT.

V and J are TRBV20-1 and TRBJ2-7, with TRBD1 matching over 12 bases. CDR1 DFQATT and CDR2 SNEGSKA come from the germline V gene (reference sequence). CDR3 length: 11 amino acids. CDR3 protein: CSARAPGQGAV. The CDR3 nucleotides are TGCAGTGCTAGAGCCCCGGGACAGGGGGCTGTC.

The CDR3 region is CASSLDLAVNTEAFF. DNA for the CDR3: TGTGCCAGCAGCTTAGATCTCGCAGTGAACACTGAAGCTTTCTTT. The chain joins TRBV11-2 to TRBJ1-1; no clear D. Germline V gives CDR1 SGHAT, CDR2 FQNNGV. Trimming shortened V by 0 bases and J by 0 bases, and 8 bases separated the two germline ends. This CDR3 is 15 amino acids long.

The chain couples TRBV2 to TRBJ2-2, with 7 bases identical to TRBD1. The germline CDR1 and CDR2 sequences are SNHLY and FYNNEI. The CDR3 consists of 15 residues. Unmatched junction bases numbered 8, after V lost 8 bases and J lost 2 bases. CDR3 sequence reads: CASREDRVNTGELFF. The CDR3 DNA reads TGTGCCAGCCGGGAAGACAGGGTAAACACCGGGGAGCTGTTTTTT.

This sequence joins TRBV19 and TRBJ1-5; no definite D call. CDR1 is LNHDA, CDR2 SQIVND, per germline (reference sequence). Trimming removed 4 bases from V and 4 bases from J, with 8 bases in between. The CDR3 sequence is 13 residues long. As DNA, the CDR3 is TGTGCCAGTAGTACGTTTGTTAATCAGCCCCAGCATTTT. Protein sequence: CASSTFVNQPQHF.